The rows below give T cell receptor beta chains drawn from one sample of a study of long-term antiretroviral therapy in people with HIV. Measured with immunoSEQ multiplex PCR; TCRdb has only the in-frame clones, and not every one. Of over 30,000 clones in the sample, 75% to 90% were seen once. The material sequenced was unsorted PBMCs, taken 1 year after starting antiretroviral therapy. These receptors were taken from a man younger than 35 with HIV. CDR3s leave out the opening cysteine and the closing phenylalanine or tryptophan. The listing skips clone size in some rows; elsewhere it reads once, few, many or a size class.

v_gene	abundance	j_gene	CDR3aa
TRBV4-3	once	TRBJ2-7	ASSQDRVHREGHEQY
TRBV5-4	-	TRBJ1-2	ASSLAGGRGF
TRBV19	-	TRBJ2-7	ASSDPGQGAYEQY
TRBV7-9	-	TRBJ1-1	ASDLWGGGSTEAF
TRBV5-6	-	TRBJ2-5	ASSSRTGGAETQY
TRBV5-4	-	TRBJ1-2	ASSVDKGGGYT
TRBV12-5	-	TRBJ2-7	ASGEPVGSSYEQY
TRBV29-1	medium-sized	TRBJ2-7	SVEAVTAFRYEQY
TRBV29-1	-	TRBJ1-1	SVEDRFVEGFGELNTEAF
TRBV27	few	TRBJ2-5	ASSSGTEEGETQY
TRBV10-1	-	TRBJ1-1	ASSDHRGLNAEAF
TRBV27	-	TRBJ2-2	ASSLSTVTGELF
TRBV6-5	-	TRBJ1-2	ATWGPENYGYT
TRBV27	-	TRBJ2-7	ASSLWVLLAGVDHYEQY
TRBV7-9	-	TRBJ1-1	ASSENTEAF
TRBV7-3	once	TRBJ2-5	ASSTSGGAETQY
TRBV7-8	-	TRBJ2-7	ASSLGIQGYEQY
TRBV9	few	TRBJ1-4	ASSARDRPSGGTNEKLF
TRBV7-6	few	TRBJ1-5	ASSPEGRSNQPQH
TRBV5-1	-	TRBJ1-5	ASSLGRRGPGEPQH
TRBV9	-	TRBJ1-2	ASSATVYNYGYT
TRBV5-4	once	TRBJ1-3	ASTKTLDYSSSGNTIY
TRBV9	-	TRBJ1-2	ASSVATGGTVYGYT
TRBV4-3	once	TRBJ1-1	ASSQDGRTEAF
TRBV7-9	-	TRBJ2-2	ASSPPRGSGELF
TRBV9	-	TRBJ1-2	ASSASPDRLNYGYT
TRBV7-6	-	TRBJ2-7	ASSQGGGSGIHEQY
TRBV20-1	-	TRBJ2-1	SAIAGNEQF
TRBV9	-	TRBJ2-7	ASSVQTSSYEQY
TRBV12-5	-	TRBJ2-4	ASGLVQGIQY
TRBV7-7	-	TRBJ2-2	ASSGVSNTGELF
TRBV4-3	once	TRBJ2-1	ASSRRDEAYNEQF
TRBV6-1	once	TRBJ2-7	ASSERRHEQY
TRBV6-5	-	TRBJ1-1	ASRNPTVEAF
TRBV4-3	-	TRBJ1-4	ASSQTGYEKLF
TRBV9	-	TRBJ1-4	ASSPRPDREKLF
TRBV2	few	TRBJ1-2	ASSVGAGGYT
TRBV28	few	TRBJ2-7	ASSFPLKREAWGEYEQY
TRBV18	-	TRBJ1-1	ASSPVAGRSIEAF
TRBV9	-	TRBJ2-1	ASSARGTGLHNEQF
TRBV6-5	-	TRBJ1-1	ASSRGGTEAF
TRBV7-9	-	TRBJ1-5	ASSLGGPVQPQH
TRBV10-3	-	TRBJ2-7	AIRGDSEPYEQY
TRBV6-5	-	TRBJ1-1	ASRWGQENTEAF
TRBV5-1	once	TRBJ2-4	ASSSDRTLTGKNIQY
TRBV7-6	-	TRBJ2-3	ASSLALAGEENTQY
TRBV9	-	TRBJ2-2	ASSARGFGGTGELF
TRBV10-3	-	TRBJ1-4	AISETTGGEEEKLF
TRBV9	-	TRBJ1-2	ASSVGQDLRYGYT
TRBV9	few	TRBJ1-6	ASSVGGYNSPLH
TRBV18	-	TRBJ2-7	ASSPPSGSSYEQY
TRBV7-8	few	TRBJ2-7	ASSLASHYEQY
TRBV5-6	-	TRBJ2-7	ASSLAAISYYEQY
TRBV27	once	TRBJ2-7	ASSLAGGELAYEQY
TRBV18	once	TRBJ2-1	ASSQRAREGNEQF
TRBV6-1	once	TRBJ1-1	ASSSPGANTEAF
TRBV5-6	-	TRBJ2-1	ASSLPGSRLPSNEQF